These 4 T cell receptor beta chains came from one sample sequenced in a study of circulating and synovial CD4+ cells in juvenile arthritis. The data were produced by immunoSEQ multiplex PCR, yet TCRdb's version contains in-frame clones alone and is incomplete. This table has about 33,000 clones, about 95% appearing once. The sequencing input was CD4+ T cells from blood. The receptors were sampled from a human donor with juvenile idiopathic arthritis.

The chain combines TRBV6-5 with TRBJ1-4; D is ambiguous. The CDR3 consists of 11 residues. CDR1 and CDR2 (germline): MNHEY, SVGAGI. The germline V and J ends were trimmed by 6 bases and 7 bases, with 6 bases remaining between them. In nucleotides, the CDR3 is TGTGCCAGCAGGGGAGGTGAAAAACTGTTTTTT. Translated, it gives CASRGGEKLFF.

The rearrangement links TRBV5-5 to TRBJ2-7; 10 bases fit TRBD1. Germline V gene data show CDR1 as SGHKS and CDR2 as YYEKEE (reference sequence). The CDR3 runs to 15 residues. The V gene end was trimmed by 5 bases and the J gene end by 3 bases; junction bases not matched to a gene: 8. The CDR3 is CASSDPGQGGYEQYF. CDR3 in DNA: TGTGCCAGCAGTGATCCCGGACAGGGGGGCTACGAGCAGTACTTC.

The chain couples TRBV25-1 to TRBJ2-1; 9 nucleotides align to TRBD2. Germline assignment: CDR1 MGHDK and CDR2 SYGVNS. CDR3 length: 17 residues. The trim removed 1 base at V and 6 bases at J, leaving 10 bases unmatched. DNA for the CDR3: TGTGCCAGCAGTGAATCTGGGCTAGCGGGGCCCCTCAATGAGCAGTTCTTC. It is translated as CASSESGLAGPLNEQFF.

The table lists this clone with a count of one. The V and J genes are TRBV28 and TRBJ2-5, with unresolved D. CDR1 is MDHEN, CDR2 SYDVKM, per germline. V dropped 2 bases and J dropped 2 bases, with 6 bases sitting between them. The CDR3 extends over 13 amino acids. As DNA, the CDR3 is TGTGCCAGCAGTTTACAGGTGCAAGAGACCCAGTACTTC. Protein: CASSLQVQETQYF.